This TCR beta chain was sequenced for a study of OX40 agonist ivuxolimab in advanced cancers. Looked up from germline, CDR1 is MDHEN and CDR2 is SYDVKM. V gave up 7 bases and J gave up 4 bases, with 10 bases separating them. The CDR3 runs to 12 residues. TCRdb keeps only in-frame clones here, not all; method: immunoSEQ multiplex PCR. The top ten clones hold roughly 10% of a sample with tens of thousands of clones, 80% to 90% of them seen once. This sequence joins TRBV28 and TRBJ1-1; D is uncertain. Sequencing was performed on CD4+ or CD8+ T cells sorted from blood, taken in a trial of the OX40 agonist ivuxolimab. This TCR came from an adult with an advanced solid tumor such as melanoma, head and neck, liver or kidney cancer. The CDR3 here is CASKSAFTEAFF. The CDR3 DNA follows: TGTGCCAGCAAGTCAGCCTTCACTGAAGCTTTCTTT. The variable domain in full, with the rest retrieved from reference TRBV28 and TRBJ1-1, is DVKVTQSSRYLVKRTGEKVFLECVQDMDHENMFWYRQDPGLGLRLIYFSYDVKMKEKGDIPEGYSVSREKKERFSLILESASTNQTSMYLCASKSAFTEAFFGQGTRLTVV.